This T cell receptor (beta chain) appears in the sequencing data of a study of cytomegalovirus exposure and HLA in healthy donors. Trimming cost V 2 bases and J 4 bases, with 19 bases left between them. Germline V gives CDR1 GTSNPN, CDR2 SVGIG (reference sequence). The CDR3 sequence is 16 residues long. Amplification used 60 Vbeta primers and 13 Jbeta primers. Repertoires were generated with immunoSEQ multiplex PCR, while TCRdb's copy carries only in-frame clones and drops some. The table has some 74,000 clones, around 82% seen once. The TCR originated in a male donor in good health and CMV-seronegative. The J gene is TRBJ2-3, the V gene TRBV30, with D maybe TRBD2 (6 bases). Sequencing was performed on PBMCs. CDR3 nucleotide sequence: TGTGCCTGGAGTCCCTCGACTAGTCGTAGCGCAGATACGCAGTATTTT. It translates to CAWSPSTSRSADTQYF.